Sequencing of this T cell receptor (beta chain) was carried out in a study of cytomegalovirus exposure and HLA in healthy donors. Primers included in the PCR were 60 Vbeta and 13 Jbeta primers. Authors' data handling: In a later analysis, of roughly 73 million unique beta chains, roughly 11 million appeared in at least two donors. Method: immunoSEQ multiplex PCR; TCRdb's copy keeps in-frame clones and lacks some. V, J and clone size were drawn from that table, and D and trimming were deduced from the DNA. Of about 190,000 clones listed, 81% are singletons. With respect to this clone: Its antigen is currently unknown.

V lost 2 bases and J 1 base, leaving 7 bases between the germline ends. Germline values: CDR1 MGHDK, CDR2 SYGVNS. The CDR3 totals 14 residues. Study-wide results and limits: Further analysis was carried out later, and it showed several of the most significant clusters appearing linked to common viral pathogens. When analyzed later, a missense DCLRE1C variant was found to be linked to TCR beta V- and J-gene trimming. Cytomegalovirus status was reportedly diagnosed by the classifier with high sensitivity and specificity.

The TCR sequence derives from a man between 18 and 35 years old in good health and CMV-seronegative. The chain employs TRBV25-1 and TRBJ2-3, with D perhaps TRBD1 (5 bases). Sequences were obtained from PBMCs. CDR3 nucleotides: TGTGCCAGCAGTGAAGACAGACGCACAGATACGCAGTATTTT. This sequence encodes CASSEDRRTDTQYF.